This TCR beta chain was sequenced for a study of CD8 T cells in ankylosing spondylitis. Trimming shortened V by 1 base and J by 2 bases, and 8 bases separated the two germline ends. This CDR3 is 14 amino acids long. The germline gives CDR1 LGHNA, CDR2 YSLEER. This clonotype has just a few counts. What it binds is not known. Study conclusions and caveats: Those disease-linked clones were CD8+; they were also relatively rare in peripheral blood. One TCR beta motif, made up of about 8 highly homologous variants, appeared characteristic of ankylosing spondylitis blood. Reactive arthritis synovial fluid and blood previously showed some of these motif variants.

Quantitative 5'-RACE with molecular barcodes generated TCR beta libraries. In TCRdb, the 5' RACE reads were re-called with MiXCR into one record per CDR3 protein. This sample has 150,000 to 200,000 distinct CDR3 sequences, with roughly 11% found just once. The sequence came from a male donor with ankylosing spondylitis or in good health (not recorded which). The rearrangement uses TRBV4-3 and TRBJ1-2; the D is unclear. Sequenced input: blood, either unsorted or a sorted T cell fraction (not recorded which). CDR3 residues: CASSQVPQNYGYTF. The CDR3 DNA reads as TGCGCCAGCAGCCAAGTTCCACAGAACTATGGCTACACCTTC.